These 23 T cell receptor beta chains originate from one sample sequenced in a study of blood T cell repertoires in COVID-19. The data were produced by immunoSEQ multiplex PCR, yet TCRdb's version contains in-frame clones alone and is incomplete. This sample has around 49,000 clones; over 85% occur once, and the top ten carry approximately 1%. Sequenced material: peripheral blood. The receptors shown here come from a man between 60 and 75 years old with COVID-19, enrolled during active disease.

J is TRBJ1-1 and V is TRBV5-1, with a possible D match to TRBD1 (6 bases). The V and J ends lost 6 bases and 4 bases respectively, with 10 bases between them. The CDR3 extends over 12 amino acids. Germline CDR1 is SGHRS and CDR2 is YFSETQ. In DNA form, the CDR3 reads TGCGCCAGCAACCGGGACACCACTGAAGCTTTCTTT. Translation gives CASNRDTTEAFF.

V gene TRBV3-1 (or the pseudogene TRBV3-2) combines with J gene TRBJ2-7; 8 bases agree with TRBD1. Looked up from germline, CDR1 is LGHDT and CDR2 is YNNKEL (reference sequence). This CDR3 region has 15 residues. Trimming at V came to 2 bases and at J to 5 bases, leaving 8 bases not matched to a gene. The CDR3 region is CASSQRTGRGDEQYF. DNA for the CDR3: TGTGCCAGCAGCCAACGGACAGGGCGGGGTGACGAGCAGTACTTC.

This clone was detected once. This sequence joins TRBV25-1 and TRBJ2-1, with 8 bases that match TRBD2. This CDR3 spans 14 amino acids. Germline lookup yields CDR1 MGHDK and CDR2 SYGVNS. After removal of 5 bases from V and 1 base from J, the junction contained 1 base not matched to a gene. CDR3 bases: TGTGCCAGCAGTTCGGGGGGGTCCTACAATGAGCAGTTCTTC. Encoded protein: CASSSGGSYNEQFF.

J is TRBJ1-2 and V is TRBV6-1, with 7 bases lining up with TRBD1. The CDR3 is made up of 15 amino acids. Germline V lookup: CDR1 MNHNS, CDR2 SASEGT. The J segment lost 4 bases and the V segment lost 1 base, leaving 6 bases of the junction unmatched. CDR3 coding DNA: TGTGCCAGCAGTGAAGGTGGAGGGGGCCCCTATGGCTACACCTTC. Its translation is CASSEGGGGPYGYTF.

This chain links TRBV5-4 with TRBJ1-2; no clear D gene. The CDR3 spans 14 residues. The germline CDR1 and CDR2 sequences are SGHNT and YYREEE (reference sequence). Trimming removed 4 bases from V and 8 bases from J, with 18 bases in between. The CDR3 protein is CASSGTGVGRGYTF. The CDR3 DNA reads TGTGCCAGCAGCGGAACGGGAGTCGGGAGGGGCTACACCTTC.

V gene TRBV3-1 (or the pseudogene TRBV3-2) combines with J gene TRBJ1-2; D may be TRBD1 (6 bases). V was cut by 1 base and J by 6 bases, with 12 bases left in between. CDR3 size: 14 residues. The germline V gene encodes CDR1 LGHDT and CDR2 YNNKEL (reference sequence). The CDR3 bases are TGTGCCAGCAGCCAAGCGCAGGGGTCAAATGGCTACACCTTC. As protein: CASSQAQGSNGYTF.

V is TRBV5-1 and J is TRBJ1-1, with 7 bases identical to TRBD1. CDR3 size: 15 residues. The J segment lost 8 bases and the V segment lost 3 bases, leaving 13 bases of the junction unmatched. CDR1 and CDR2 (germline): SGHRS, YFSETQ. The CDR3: CASSWYRDSLSEAFF. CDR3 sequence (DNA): TGCGCCAGCAGCTGGTACCGGGACAGCTTGTCGGAAGCTTTCTTT.

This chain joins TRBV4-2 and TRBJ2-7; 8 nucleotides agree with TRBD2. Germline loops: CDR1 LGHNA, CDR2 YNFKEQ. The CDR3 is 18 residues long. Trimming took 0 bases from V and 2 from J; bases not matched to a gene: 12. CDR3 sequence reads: CASSQERGAGGPPYEQYF. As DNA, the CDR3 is TGTGCCAGCAGCCAAGAAAGAGGGGCGGGGGGCCCCCCCTACGAGCAGTACTTC.

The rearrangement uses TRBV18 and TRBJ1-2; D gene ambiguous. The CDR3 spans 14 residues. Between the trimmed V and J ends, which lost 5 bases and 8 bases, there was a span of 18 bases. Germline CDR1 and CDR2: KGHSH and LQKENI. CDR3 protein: CASSSIINSAGYTF. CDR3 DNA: TGTGCCAGCTCATCGATAATTAACTCCGCGGGCTACACCTTC.

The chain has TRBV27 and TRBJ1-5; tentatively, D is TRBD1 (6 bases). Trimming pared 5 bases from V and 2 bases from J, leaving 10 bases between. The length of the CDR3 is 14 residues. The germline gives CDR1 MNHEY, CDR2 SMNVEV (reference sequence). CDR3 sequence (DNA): TGTGCCAGCAGTCAGGGGTCGCGCAATCAGCCCCAGCATTTT. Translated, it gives CASSQGSRNQPQHF.

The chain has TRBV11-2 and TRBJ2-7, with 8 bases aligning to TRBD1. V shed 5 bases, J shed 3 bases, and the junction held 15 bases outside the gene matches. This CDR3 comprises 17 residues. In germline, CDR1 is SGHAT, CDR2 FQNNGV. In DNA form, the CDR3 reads TGTGCCAGCAGCACGGACATAGACAGGGGTTCTCTCTACGAGCAGTACTTC. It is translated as CASSTDIDRGSLYEQYF.

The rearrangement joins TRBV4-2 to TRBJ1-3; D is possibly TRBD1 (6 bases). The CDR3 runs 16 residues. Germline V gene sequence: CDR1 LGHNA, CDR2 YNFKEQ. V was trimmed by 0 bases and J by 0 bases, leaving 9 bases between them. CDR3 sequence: CASSQDPDSSGNTIYF. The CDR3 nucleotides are TGTGCCAGCAGCCAAGACCCGGACAGCTCTGGAAACACCATATATTTT.

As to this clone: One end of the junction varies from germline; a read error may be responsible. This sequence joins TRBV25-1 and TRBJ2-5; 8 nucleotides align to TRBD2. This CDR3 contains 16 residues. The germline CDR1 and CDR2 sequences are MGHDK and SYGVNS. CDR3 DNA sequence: TGTGCGAGCAGGTTGACGGGAGGGCCGTTGGGGGAGACCCAGTACTTC. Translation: CASRLTGGPLGETQYF. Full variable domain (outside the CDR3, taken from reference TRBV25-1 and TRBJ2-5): EADIYQTPRYLVIGTGKKITLECSQTMGHDKMYWYQQDPGMELHLIHYSYGVNSTEKGDLSSESTVSRIRTEHFPLTLESARPSHTSQYLCASRLTGGPLGETQYFGPGTRLLVL.

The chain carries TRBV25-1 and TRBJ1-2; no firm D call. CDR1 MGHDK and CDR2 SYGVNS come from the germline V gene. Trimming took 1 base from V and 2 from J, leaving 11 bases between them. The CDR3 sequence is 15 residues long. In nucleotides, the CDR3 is TGTGCCAGCAGTGAATCCACAGTGCTAAACTATGGCTACACCTTC. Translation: CASSESTVLNYGYTF.

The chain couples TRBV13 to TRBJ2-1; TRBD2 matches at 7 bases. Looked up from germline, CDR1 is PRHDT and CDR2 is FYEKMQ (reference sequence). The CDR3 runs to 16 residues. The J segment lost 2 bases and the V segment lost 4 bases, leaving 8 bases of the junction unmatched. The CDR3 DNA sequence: TGTGCCAGCAGCTCTCAGCGGGATCAGCCCTACAATGAGCAGTTCTTC. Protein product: CASSSQRDQPYNEQFF.

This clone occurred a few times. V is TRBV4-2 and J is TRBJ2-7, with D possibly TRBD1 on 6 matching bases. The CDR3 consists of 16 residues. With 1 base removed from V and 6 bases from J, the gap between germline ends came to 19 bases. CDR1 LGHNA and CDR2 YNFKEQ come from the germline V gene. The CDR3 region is CASSQGLRQVGTEQYF. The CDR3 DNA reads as TGTGCCAGCAGCCAAGGACTACGACAGGTGGGTACCGAGCAGTACTTC.

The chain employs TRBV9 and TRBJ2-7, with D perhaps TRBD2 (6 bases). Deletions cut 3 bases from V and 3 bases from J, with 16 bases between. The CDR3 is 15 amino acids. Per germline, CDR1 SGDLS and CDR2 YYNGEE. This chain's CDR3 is CASSARDFTIYEQYF. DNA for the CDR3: TGTGCCAGCAGCGCTCGGGACTTCACCATCTACGAGCAGTACTTC. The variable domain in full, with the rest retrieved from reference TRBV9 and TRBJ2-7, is DSGVTQTPKHLITATGQRVTLRCSPRSGDLSVYWYQQSLDQGLQFLIQYYNGEERAKGNILERFSAQQFPDLHSELNLSSLELGDSALYFCASSARDFTIYEQYFGPGTRLTVT.

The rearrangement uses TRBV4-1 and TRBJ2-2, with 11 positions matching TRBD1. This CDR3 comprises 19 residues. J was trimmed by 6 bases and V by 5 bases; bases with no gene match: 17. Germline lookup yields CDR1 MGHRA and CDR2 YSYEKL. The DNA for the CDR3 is TGCGCCAGCAGCTACCTCTTTGGACAGGGGGCGAGAGGGGCCGGGGAGCTGTTTTTT. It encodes CASSYLFGQGARGAGELFF.

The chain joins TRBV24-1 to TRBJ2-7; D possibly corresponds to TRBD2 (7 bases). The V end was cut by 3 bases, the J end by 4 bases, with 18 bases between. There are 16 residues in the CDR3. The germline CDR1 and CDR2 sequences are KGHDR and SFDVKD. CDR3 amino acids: CATSDGGGGTPYEQYF. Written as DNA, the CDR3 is TGTGCCACCAGTGATGGGGGAGGGGGGACGCCGTACGAGCAGTACTTC.

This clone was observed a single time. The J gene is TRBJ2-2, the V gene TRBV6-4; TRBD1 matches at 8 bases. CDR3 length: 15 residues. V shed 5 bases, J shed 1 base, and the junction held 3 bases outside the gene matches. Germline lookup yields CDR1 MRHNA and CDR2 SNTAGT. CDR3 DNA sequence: TGTGCCAGCAGTCGACAGGGGCTGAACACCGGGGAGCTGTTTTTT. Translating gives CASSRQGLNTGELFF.

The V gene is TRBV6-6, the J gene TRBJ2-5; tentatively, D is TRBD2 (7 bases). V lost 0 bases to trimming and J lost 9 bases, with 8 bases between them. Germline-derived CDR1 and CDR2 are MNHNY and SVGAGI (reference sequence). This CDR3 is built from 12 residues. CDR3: CASSYSGGAQYF. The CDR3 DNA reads TGTGCCAGCAGTTACTCAGGGGGGGCCCAGTACTTC.

The CDR3 spells CASSEWRTGVNNEQFF. CDR3 DNA: TGTGCCAGCAGTGAATGGAGGACAGGGGTAAACAATGAGCAGTTCTTC. This chain connects TRBV25-1 to TRBJ2-1; 9 positions match TRBD1. V lost 1 base to trimming and J lost 5 bases; unmatched junction nucleotides: 6. From germline, CDR1 is MGHDK and CDR2 SYGVNS. There are 16 residues in the CDR3.

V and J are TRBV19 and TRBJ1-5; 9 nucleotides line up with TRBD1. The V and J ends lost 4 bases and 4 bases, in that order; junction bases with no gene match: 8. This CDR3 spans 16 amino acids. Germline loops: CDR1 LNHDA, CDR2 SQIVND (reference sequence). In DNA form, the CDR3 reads TGTGCCAGTAGTAAAGGACAGGGGACTGGGAATCAGCCCCAGCATTTT. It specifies CASSKGQGTGNQPQHF.